This note documents a single TCR beta chain sequence. Antigen unknown. The source of the sample is a study of human T cells and chemical hapten exposure. Original analysis: A per-sample median of about 100,000 TCRs was observed, with counts ranging from about 20,000 to 750,000. MiXCR was run by TCRdb on the RACE reads, yielding one entry per CDR3 protein. Here the V and J calls rest on TCRdb's processing, not on the authors' analysis. The sample gives about 260,000 distinct CDR3 sequences, about 8.1% of which show up once; around 2.5% is in the top ten. The germline CDR1 and CDR2 sequences are SGHTA and FQGNSA. CDR3 length: 15 residues. The V segment lost 5 bases and the J segment 7 bases; nucleotides outside the gene matches: 11. Time point here: pre-sensitization, week 0. The treatment was: therapeutic diphenylcyclopropenone sensitization with weekly scalp DPC. Blood draws came before every patch-test application.

Study-level points and caveats: Alopecia affected the donors, so their immune response may differ from healthy people's. Expanded TCRs produced significantly more large CDR3 similarity clusters than controls did.

The chain carries TRBV7-2 and TRBJ1-5; 7 positions agree with TRBD1. The origin of this receptor is a woman aged 40 to 50 with alopecia areata. Some clones in this sample may be carry-over from other donors' samples. Sequenced material: whole blood, taken in connection with sensitization to the hapten diphenylcyclopropenone (DPC). In nucleotides, the CDR3 is TGTGCCAGCAGCCTTAGTAGGGGGCAGGGGCAGCCCCAGCATTTT. Protein sequence: CASSLSRGQGQPQHF.